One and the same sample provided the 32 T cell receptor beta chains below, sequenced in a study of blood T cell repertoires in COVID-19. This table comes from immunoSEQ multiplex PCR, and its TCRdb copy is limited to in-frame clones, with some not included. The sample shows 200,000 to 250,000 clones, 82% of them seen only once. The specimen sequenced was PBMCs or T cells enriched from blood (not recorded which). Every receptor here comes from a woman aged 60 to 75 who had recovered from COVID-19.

Here the CDR3 reads CATSIQLYGYTF. The DNA of the CDR3 is TGTGCCACCTCGATACAGCTCTATGGCTACACCTTC. This rearrangement joins TRBV21-1 to TRBJ1-2; TRBD1, the D gene given by the table, was not confirmed from the DNA. TRBV21-1 is assigned pseudogene status. The CDR3 is made up of 12 amino acids.

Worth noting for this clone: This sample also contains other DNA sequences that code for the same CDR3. This CDR3 reads CASSLALQENYGYTF. CDR3 nucleotides: TGTGCCAGCAGCTTAGCGTTACAGGAGAACTATGGCTACACCTTC. V usage is TRBV7-9 and J usage is TRBJ1-2, with D tentatively TRBD1 (5 bases). The CDR3 has 15 residues. V lost 0 bases and J 2 bases, leaving 10 bases between the germline ends. Germline CDR1 is SEHNR and CDR2 is FQNEAQ (reference sequence). Variable domain in full (rest from reference TRBV7-9 and TRBJ1-2): DTGVSQNPRHKITKRGQNVTFRCDPISEHNRLYWYRQTLGQGPEFLTYFQNEAQLEKSRLLSDRFSAERPKGSFSTLEIQRTEQGDSAMYLCASSLALQENYGYTFGSGTRLTVV.

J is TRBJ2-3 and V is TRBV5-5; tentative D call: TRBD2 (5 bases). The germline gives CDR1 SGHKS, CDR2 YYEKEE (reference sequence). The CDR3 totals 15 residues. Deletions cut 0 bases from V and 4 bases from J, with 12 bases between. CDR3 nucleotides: TGTGCCAGCAGCTTGGCTCTAGCCGACCCAGATACGCAGTATTTT. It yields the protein CASSLALADPDTQYF. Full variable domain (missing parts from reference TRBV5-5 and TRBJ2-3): DAGVTQSPTHLIKTRGQQVTLRCSPISGHKSVSWYQQVLGQGPQFIFQYYEKEERGRGNFPDRFSARQFPNYSSELNVNALLLGDSALYLCASSLALADPDTQYFGPGTRLTVL.

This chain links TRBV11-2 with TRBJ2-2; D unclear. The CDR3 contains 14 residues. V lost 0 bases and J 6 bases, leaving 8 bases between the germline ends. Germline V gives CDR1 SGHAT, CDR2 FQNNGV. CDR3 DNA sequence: TGTGCCAGCAGCTTAGACCGACAACCCGGGGAGCTGTTTTTT. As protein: CASSLDRQPGELFF.

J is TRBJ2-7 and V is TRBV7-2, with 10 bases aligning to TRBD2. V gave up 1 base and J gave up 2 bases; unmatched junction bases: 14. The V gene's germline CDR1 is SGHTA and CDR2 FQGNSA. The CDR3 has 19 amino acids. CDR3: CASSLVGPSGGFSPYEQYF. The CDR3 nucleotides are TGTGCCAGCAGCTTAGTTGGGCCTAGCGGGGGTTTCTCCCCCTACGAGCAGTACTTC.

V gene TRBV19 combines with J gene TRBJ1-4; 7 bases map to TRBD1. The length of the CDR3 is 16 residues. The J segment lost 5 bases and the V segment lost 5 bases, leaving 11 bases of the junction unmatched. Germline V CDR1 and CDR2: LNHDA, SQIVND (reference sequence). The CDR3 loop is CASSFRRTGANEKLFF. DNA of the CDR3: TGTGCCAGTAGTTTCCGTAGGACAGGTGCGAATGAAAAACTGTTTTTT.

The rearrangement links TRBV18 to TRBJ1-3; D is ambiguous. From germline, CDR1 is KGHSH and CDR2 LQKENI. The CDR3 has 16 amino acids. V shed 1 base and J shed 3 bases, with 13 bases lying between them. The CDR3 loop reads CASSPRLGSRGNTIYF. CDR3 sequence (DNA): TGTGCCAGCTCACCACGATTGGGCTCTCGTGGAAACACCATATATTTT.

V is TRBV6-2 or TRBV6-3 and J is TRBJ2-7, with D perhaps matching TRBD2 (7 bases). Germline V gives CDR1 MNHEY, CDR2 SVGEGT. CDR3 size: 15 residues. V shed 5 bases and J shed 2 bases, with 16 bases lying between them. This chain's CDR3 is CASSPRRGDTYEQYF. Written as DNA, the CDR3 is TGTGCCAGCAGTCCCAGACGGGGGGACACCTACGAGCAGTACTTC.

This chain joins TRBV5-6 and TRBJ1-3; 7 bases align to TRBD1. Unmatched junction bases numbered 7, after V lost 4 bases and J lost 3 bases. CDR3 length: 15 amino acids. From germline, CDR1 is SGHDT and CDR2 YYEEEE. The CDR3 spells CASSASTGNGNTIYF. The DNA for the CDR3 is TGTGCCAGCAGCGCCTCGACAGGGAATGGAAACACCATATATTTT.

For the CDR3, the DNA is TGTGCCAGCAGTTCCACTAGCACAGATACGCAGTATTTT. Residues: CASSSTSTDTQYF. This sequence joins TRBV6-2 or TRBV6-3 and TRBJ2-3; D not resolved. Looked up from germline, CDR1 is MNHEY and CDR2 is SVGEGT. This CDR3 comprises 13 residues. Trimming cost V 4 bases and J 0 bases, with 5 bases left between them.

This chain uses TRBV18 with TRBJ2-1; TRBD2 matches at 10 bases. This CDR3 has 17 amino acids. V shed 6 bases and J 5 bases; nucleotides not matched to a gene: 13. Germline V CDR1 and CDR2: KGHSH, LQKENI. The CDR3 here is CASSPNRLAGADNEQFF. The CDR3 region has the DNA TGTGCCAGCTCCCCTAACCGGCTAGCGGGGGCAGACAATGAGCAGTTCTTC. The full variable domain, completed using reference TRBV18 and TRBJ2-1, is NAGVMQNPRHLVRRRGQEARLRCSPMKGHSHVYWYRQLPEEGLKFMVYLQKENIIDESGMPKERFSAEFPKEGPSILRIQQVVRGDSAAYFCASSPNRLAGADNEQFFGPGTRLTVL.

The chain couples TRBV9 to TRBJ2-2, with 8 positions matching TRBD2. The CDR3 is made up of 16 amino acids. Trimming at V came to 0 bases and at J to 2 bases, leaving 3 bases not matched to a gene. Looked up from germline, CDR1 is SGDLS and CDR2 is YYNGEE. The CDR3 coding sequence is TGTGCCAGCAGCGTAGTAGCGGGGACCAACACCGGGGAGCTGTTTTTT. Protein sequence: CASSVVAGTNTGELFF.

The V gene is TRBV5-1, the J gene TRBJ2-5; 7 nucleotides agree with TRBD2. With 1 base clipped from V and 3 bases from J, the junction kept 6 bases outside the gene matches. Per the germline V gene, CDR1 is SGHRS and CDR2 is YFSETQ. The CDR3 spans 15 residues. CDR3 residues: CASSLRLAEKETQYF. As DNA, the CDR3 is TGCGCCAGCAGCTTGAGGCTAGCGGAAAAAGAGACCCAGTACTTC.

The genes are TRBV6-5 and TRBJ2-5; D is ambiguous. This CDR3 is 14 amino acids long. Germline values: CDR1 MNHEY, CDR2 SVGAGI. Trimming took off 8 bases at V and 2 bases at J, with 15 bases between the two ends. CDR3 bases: TGTGCCAGCGGTTTGGGCAGGCAACAAGAGACCCAGTACTTC. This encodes CASGLGRQQETQYF.

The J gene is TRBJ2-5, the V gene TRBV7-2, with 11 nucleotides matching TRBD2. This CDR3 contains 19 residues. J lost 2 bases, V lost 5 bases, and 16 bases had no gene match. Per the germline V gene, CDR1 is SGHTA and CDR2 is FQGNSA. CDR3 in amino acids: CASSQTAGSGTSGQETQYF. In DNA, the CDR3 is TGTGCCAGCAGCCAAACAGCCGGATCCGGGACTAGCGGACAAGAGACCCAGTACTTC.

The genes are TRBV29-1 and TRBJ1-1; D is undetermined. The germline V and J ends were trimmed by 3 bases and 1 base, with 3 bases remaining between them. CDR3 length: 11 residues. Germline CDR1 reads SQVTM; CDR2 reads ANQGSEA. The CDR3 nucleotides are TGCAGCGTTGACAGGAACACTGAAGCTTTCTTT. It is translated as CSVDRNTEAFF.

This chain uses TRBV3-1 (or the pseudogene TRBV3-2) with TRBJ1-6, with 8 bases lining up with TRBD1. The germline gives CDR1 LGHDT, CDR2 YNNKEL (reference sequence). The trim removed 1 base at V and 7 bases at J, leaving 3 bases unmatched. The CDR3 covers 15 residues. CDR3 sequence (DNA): TGTGCCAGCAGCCAAGTCGGACAGGGAAATTCACCCCTCCACTTT. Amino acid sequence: CASSQVGQGNSPLHF.

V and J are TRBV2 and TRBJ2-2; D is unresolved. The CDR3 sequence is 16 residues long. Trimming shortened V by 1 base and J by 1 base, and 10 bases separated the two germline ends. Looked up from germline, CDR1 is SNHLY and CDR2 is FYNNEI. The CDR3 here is CASSEGQAQNTGELFF. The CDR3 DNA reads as TGTGCCAGCAGTGAAGGCCAGGCCCAGAACACCGGGGAGCTGTTTTTT.

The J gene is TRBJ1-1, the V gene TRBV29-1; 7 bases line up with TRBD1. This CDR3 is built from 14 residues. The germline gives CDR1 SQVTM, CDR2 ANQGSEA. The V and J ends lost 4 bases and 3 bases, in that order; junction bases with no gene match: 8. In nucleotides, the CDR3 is TGCAGCGTTGTGAGAGGGGGCGCGTACACTGAAGCTTTCTTT. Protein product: CSVVRGGAYTEAFF.

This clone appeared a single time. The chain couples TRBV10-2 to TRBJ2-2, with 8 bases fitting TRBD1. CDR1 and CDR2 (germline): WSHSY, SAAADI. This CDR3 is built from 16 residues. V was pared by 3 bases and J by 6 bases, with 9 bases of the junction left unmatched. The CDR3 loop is CASSDGGDRGSGELFF. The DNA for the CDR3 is TGCGCCAGCAGTGACGGAGGAGACAGGGGATCCGGGGAGCTGTTTTTT.

The CDR3 reads CASTLDRVNYGYTF. The CDR3 DNA sequence: TGTGCCAGCACCTTGGACAGGGTCAACTATGGCTACACCTTC. The chain has TRBV9 and TRBJ1-2; the match to TRBD1 covers 8 bases. Trimming took 6 bases from V and 2 from J; bases not matched to a gene: 6. The CDR3 is 14 amino acids. Germline CDR1 reads SGDLS; CDR2 reads YYNGEE.

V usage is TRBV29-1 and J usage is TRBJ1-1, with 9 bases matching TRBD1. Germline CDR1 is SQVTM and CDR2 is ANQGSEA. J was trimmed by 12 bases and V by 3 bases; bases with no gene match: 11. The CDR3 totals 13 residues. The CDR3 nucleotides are TGCAGCGTTGATAAGGGCGGACAGGGGCGGCCTTTCTTT. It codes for CSVDKGGQGRPFF.

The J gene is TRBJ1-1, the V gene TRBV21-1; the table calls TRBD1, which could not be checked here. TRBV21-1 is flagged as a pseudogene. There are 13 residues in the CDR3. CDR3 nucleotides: TGTGCCAGTCATCAGGGGTGCAACACTGAAGCTTTCTTT. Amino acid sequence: CASHQGCNTEAFF.

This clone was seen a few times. The CDR3 spells CASSIAKLAGYNEQFF. CDR3 coding DNA: TGTGCCAGTAGTATAGCTAAACTAGCGGGTTACAATGAGCAGTTCTTC. The chain recombines TRBV19 with TRBJ2-1; 9 bases are a match to TRBD2. The junction had 5 bases not matched to a gene; V was cut back by 1 base and J by 4 bases. Germline CDR1 is LNHDA and CDR2 is SQIVND (reference sequence). The CDR3 consists of 16 residues.

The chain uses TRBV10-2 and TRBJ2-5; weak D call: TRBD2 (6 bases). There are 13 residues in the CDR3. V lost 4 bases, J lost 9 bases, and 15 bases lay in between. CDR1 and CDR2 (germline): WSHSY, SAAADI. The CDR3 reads CASSGAGGGAQYF. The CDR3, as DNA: TGCGCCAGCAGTGGGGCGGGCGGAGGGGCCCAGTACTTC.

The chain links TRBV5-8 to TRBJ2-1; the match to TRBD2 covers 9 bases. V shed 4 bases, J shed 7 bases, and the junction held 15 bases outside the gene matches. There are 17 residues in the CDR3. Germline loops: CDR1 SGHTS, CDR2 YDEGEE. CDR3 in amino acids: CASSSLRTSSGVNEQFF. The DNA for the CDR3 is TGTGCCAGCAGCAGCCTCCGAACGTCTAGCGGGGTGAATGAGCAGTTCTTC.

CDR3 sequence (DNA): TGCGCCAGCAGCCGGTCCCGGGACAGGAGGACTAATGAAAAACTGTTTTTT. Its translation: CASSRSRDRRTNEKLFF. The J gene is TRBJ1-4, the V gene TRBV4-3, with TRBD1 identical over 8 bases. Trimming at V came to 4 bases and at J to 2 bases, leaving 9 bases not matched to a gene. This CDR3 contains 17 residues. CDR1 and CDR2 (germline): LGHNA, YSLEER.

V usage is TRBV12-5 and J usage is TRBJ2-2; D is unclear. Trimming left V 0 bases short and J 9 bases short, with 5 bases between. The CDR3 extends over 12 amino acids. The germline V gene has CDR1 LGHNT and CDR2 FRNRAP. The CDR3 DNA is TGTGCTAGTGGTTTGGTTCCTAGGGAGCTGTTTTTT. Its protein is CASGLVPRELFF.

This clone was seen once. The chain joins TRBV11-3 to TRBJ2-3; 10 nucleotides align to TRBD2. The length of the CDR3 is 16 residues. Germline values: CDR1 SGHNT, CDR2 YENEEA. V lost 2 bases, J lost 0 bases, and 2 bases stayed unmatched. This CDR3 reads CASSLTSGISTDTQYF. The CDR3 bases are TGTGCCAGCAGCTTAACTAGCGGGATTAGCACAGATACGCAGTATTTT.

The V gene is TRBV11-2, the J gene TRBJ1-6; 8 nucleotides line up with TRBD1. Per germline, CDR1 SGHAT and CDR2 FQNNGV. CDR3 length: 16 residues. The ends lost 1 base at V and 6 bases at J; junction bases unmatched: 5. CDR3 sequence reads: CASSLAGRGPNSPLHF. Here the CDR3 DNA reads TGTGCCAGCAGCTTAGCGGGCAGGGGGCCTAATTCACCCCTCCACTTT.

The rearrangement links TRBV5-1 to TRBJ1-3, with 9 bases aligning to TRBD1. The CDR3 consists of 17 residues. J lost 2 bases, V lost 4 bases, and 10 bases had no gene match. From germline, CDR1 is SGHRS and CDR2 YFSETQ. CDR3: CASSRSLRQGAGNTIYF. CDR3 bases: TGCGCCAGCAGCAGATCCCTGAGACAGGGGGCTGGAAACACCATATATTTT.

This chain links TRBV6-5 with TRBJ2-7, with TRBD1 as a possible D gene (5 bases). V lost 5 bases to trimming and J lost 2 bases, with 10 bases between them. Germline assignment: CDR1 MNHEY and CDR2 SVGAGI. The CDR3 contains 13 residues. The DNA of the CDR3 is TGTGCCAGCAGTATGTCAGGGACCTACGAGCAGTACTTC. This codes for CASSMSGTYEQYF.